One T cell receptor (beta chain) is described in this entry. There are a few counts of this clonotype. This clone's antigen is unknown. No much larger clone is present one base from it, and per-base qualities are unavailable. The CDR3 measures 16 amino acids from cysteine to phenylalanine. The sequence is cut down to CDR3 DNA, 48 bases in frame from base 1. Deletion took 0 bases off V and 4 bases off J, with a span of 16 bases between the germline ends. From a lookup of the germline V gene, CDR1 and CDR2 are SGHRS and YFSETQ. This sample was included in a study of T-cell memory formation after mild COVID-19 (dated by TCRdb to about 2021). Concerning the study at large: TCR sequence clusters from the two donors were largely donor specific. Longitudinal TCRalpha and TCRbeta repertoire sequencing tracked T-cell clones expanding and contracting after mild COVID-19 in two donors. The cohort was made up of two young adult volunteers, one female and one male, who were previously healthy.

Ficoll-Paque density gradient centrifugation was used to isolate PBMCs. These reads were obtained on an Illumina NovaSeq 6000. cDNA libraries for TCRalpha and TCRbeta were prepared by 5'RACE using constant-segment primers, with sample barcodes and unique molecular identifiers added. RNA was extracted from every sample with Trizol reagent. Libraries were amplified in two PCR steps, with a second sample barcode and Illumina TruSeq adapters added in the second step. Libraries were sequenced on an Illumina NovaSeq with 2 x 150 bp paired-end reads. Per the authors' processing: The reads were demultiplexed and collapsed into UMI-guided consensus sequences using migec v1.2.7. Using mixcr v2.1.11, the UMI consensuses were aligned to TRA and TRB V and J templates and assembled into clonotypes. A clonotype was counted as expanded or contracted only if both edgeR and NoisET called the change significant, with noise models trained on biological replicates. For edgeR calls, a false discovery rate-adjusted p below 0.01 and a log2 fold-change threshold of 1 were applied. PCA with hierarchical clustering of max-normalized trajectories of the 1000 most abundant clonotypes was used as exploratory dynamics analysis. Separately sequenced CD4+ and CD8+ repertoires were used to assign a CD4 or CD8 phenotype to each responding clone. Using fastp trimming at Q25 and MiXCR clonotype assembly, TCRdb reanalyzed the public sequencing data and kept in-frame beta chains. Rows with one shared CDR3 protein collapse into an entry with the most common genes and DNA. These V and J calls rely on TCRdb rather than the paper's analysis. The sample table lists 200,000 to 300,000 distinct CDR3 sequences, over 15% of them with a count of one. The ten top clones hold under 25% of the sample.

Overall study results and their limits: Balanced CD4/CD8 phenotypes were observed for clones contracting from day 15 to 85, whereas a bias towards CD4+ was observed for a second wave of clones expanding from day 15 to 37. The study covered only two mild cases, and larger cohorts including severe cases with pre-infection samples were considered necessary. SARS-CoV-2 specificity of the second-wave clones peaking on day 37 was not confirmed. Some responding clones were detected in pre-infection memory, which suggested that pre-existing cross-reactive memory T cells had joined the SARS-CoV-2 response. Contracting CD4+ clones were located mainly in the CM and EM memory subsets, whereas CD8+ clones were found to be enriched in EMRA.

The source material was PBMCs or a T cell subset sorted from them (not recorded which). The receptor was derived from a man between 18 and 35 years old who had mild COVID-19 (a few samples of this study predate the infection). The sample titles of this study are shuffled in the database, so cell type and time point are left out; the donor was told from shared clones. The chain is made from TRBV5-1 and TRBJ1-2; TRBD1 is a possible D gene, resting on 5 matching bases. At the DNA level, the sequence is TGCGCCAGCAGCTTGGGGACCGACAGAGGCTCCTATGGCTACACCTTC. Its translation is CASSLGTDRGSYGYTF.